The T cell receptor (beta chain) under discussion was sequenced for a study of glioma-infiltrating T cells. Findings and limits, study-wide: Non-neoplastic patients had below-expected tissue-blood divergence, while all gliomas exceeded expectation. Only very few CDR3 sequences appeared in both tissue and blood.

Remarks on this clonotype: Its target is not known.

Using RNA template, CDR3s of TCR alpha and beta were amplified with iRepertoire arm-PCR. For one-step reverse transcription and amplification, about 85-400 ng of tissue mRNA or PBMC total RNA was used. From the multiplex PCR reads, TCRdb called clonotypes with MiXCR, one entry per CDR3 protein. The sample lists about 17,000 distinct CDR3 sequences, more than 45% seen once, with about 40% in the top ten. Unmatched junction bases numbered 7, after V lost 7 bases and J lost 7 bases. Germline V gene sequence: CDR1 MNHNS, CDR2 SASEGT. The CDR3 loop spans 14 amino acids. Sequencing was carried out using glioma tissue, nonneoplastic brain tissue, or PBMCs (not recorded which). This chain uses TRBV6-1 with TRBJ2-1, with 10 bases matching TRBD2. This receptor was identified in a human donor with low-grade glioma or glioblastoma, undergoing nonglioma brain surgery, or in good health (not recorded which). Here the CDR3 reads CASTPGLALNEQFF. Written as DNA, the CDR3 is TGTGCCAGCACCCCGGGACTAGCGTTGAATGAGCAGTTCTTC.